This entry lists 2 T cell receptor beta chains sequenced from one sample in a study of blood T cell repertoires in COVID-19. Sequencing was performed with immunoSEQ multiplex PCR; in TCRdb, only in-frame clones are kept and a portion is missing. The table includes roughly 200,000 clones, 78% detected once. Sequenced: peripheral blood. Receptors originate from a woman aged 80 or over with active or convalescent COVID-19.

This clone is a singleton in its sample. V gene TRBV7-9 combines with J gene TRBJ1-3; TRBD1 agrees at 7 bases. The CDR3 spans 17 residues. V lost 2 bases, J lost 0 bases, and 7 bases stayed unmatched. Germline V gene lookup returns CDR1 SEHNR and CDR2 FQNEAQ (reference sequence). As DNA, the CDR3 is TGTGCCAGCAGCTTACTTCCAGGGGGAGACTCTGGAAACACCATATATTTT. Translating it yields CASSLLPGGDSGNTIYF.

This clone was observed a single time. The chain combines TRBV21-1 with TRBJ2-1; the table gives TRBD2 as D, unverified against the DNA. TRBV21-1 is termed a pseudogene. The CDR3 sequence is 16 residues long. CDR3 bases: TGTGCCAGCAGCTTTAAAGCGGGCGGTTCCTACAATGAGCAGTTCTTC. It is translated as CASSFKAGGSYNEQFF.